What follows are 22 T cell receptor beta chains derived from one specimen sequenced in a study of cytotoxic CD8 clonotypes in ibrutinib-treated CLL (dated by TCRdb to 2020 to 2023). Libraries were built with the immunoSEQ multiplex PCR assay. The source is immuneACCESS, and TCRdb retained only in-frame sequences with V and J called. Part of the clones is not carried over; for the studies checked, unresolved V genes explain less than half of this, and the remainder is unexplained. The table for this sample lists around 130,000 clones; 84% of them were counted only once. Together, the top ten hold approximately 3.5% of the sample. Explained via the paper, the time point label denotes: roughly 2 years on ibrutinib. The specimen was PBMCs, collected after 24 months of ibrutinib treatment. These receptors were obtained from a human donor with chronic lymphocytic leukemia.

The chain links TRBV6-1 to TRBJ2-3; TRBD1 aligns across 8 bases. Germline loops: CDR1 MNHNS, CDR2 SASEGT. With 5 bases clipped from V and 1 base from J, the junction kept 5 bases outside the gene matches. The CDR3 is 15 amino acids. This CDR3 reads CASSQQGGGTDTQYF. The CDR3 DNA sequence: TGTGCCAGCAGTCAACAGGGGGGTGGCACAGATACGCAGTATTTT.

The count of this clone is one. This rearrangement joins TRBV11-2 to TRBJ2-7, with D possibly being TRBD1 (6 bases). The V and J ends lost 3 bases and 5 bases respectively, with 17 bases between them. The CDR3 contains 15 residues. The germline V gene has CDR1 SGHAT and CDR2 FQNNGV. Written as DNA, the CDR3 is TGTGCCAGCAGCTTGGAGGCAGGGGTCCGGGACGAGCAGTACTTC. Translating gives CASSLEAGVRDEQYF. Based on the CDR3 plus reference TRBV11-2 and TRBJ2-7, the full variable domain is EAGVAQSPRYKIIEKRQSVAFWCNPISGHATLYWYQQILGQGPKLLIQFQNNGVVDDSQLPKDRFSAERLKGVDSTLKIQPAKLEDSAVYLCASSLEAGVRDEQYFGPGTRLTVT.

The gene calls are TRBV28 and TRBJ1-2; D is uncertain. Trimming pared 4 bases from V and 3 bases from J, leaving 15 bases between. The CDR3 sequence is 15 residues long. Germline loops: CDR1 MDHEN, CDR2 SYDVKM. The CDR3 coding sequence is TGTGCCAGCAGTTCGGTAGAGGGCGGCGACTATGGCTACACCTTC. Its protein is CASSSVEGGDYGYTF.

This chain links TRBV10-3 with TRBJ1-1, with D maybe TRBD1 (5 bases). Per the germline V gene, CDR1 is ENHRY and CDR2 is SYGVKD. V dropped 10 bases and J dropped 0 bases, with 12 bases sitting between them. The CDR3 has 13 residues. The CDR3 bases are TGTGCCACCAACGGGGCAATGAACACTGAAGCTTTCTTT. It encodes CATNGAMNTEAFF.

This chain links TRBV5-1 with TRBJ1-1; D is perhaps TRBD1 (6 bases). V was clipped by 4 bases and J by 0 bases, with 16 bases between them. Germline CDR1 reads SGHRS; CDR2 reads YFSETQ. The CDR3 extends over 16 amino acids. DNA of the CDR3: TGCGCCAGCAGCGCAACGGGACATACGATGAACACTGAAGCTTTCTTT. This codes for CASSATGHTMNTEAFF.

This sequence joins TRBV7-8 and TRBJ2-5; unclear D gene. The CDR3 spans 15 residues. V was shortened by 2 bases and J by 1 base, with 11 bases between the two germline ends. Per the germline V gene, CDR1 is SGHVS and CDR2 is FQNEAQ. The CDR3 DNA is TGTGCCAGCAGCTTACGATTGGCTGGCCAAGAGACCCAGTACTTC. Its translation is CASSLRLAGQETQYF.

This clone was recorded only once. This chain connects TRBV19 to TRBJ1-1, with a tentative D call TRBD1 (6 bases). Germline V gene lookup returns CDR1 LNHDA and CDR2 SQIVND (reference sequence). The ends were cut back, 5 bases at V and 4 bases at J, with 17 bases in the middle. The CDR3 totals 15 residues. CDR3 bases: TGTGCCAGTAGTGGAAACAGGGTAAGGGGCACTGAAGCTTTCTTT. Protein product: CASSGNRVRGTEAFF.

The chain couples TRBV18 to TRBJ2-3; 8 bases fit TRBD1. Losses at the gene ends were 5 bases for V and 0 bases for J; bases not matched to a gene: 7. This CDR3 comprises 16 residues. CDR1 is KGHSH and CDR2 is LQKENI in the germline V gene. CDR3 in DNA: TGTGCCAGCTCAAACAGGAGACAGGGGAGCACAGATACGCAGTATTTT. Its translation is CASSNRRQGSTDTQYF. Filled out from reference TRBV18 and TRBJ2-3, the complete variable domain reads NAGVMQNPRHLVRRRGQEARLRCSPMKGHSHVYWYRQLPEEGLKFMVYLQKENIIDESGMPKERFSAEFPKEGPSILRIQQVVRGDSAAYFCASSNRRQGSTDTQYFGPGTRLTVL.

The chain joins TRBV19 to TRBJ2-2, with 9 bases identical to TRBD1. CDR1 and CDR2 (germline): LNHDA, SQIVND (reference sequence). V shed 6 bases, J shed 6 bases, and the junction held 8 bases outside the gene matches. The CDR3 is made up of 15 amino acids. The CDR3 DNA reads TGTGCCAGTAGGGGGACAGGGTTGTTTGCCGGGGAGCTGTTTTTT. It specifies CASRGTGLFAGELFF.

This chain connects TRBV13 to TRBJ2-7; the D gene is possibly TRBD1 (5 bases). The CDR3 spans 14 residues. Per the germline V gene, CDR1 is PRHDT and CDR2 is FYEKMQ (reference sequence). V was pared by 2 bases and J by 8 bases, with 16 bases between. This chain's CDR3 is CASSLSVQTEKQYF. As DNA, the CDR3 is TGTGCCAGCAGCTTAAGTGTACAGACAGAAAAGCAGTACTTC.

This clone was counted a single time. The genes are TRBV6-1 and TRBJ1-4; a weak D match, TRBD1 (5 bases). CDR1 and CDR2 from the germline V gene are MNHNS and SASEGT. CDR3 length: 14 amino acids. Trimming stripped 5 bases from V and 3 bases from J, with 10 bases between. DNA of the CDR3: TGTGCCAGCAGTAAAGGGGCGTCTAATGAAAAACTGTTTTTT. Amino acids: CASSKGASNEKLFF.

A single count supports this clone. The chain joins TRBV5-4 to TRBJ2-7, with TRBD2 matching 12 bases. The germline CDR1 and CDR2 sequences are SGHNT and YYREEE (reference sequence). V lost 4 bases, J lost 1 base, and 3 bases stayed unmatched. There are 15 residues in the CDR3. The CDR3 spells CASSTGLAGSYEQYF. The CDR3 DNA follows: TGTGCCAGCAGCACCGGACTAGCGGGGTCCTACGAGCAGTACTTC.

The rearrangement uses TRBV5-6 and TRBJ1-1; D is possibly TRBD1 (6 bases). Trimming removed 0 bases at V and 9 bases at J, with 12 bases between. The CDR3 consists of 13 residues. The germline V gene has CDR1 SGHDT and CDR2 YYEEEE. CDR3 in amino acids: CASSLATGRQAFF. The DNA of the CDR3 is TGTGCCAGCAGCTTGGCAACAGGGCGTCAAGCTTTCTTT.

The table lists this clone with a count of one. The rearrangement links TRBV5-4 to TRBJ2-7, with 7 bases fitting TRBD2. Germline CDR1 SGHNT, CDR2 YYREEE (reference sequence). CDR3 length equals 14 residues. J lost 4 bases, V lost 3 bases, and 7 bases had no gene match. CDR3 amino acids: CASSSGGGLYEQYF. CDR3 DNA: TGTGCCAGCAGCTCGGGCGGGGGACTTTACGAGCAGTACTTC.

The rearrangement joins TRBV5-4 to TRBJ2-4; D perhaps matches TRBD1 (5 bases). Germline values: CDR1 SGHNT, CDR2 YYREEE (reference sequence). Trimming stripped 4 bases from V and 7 bases from J, with 12 bases between. The CDR3 is 13 amino acids. This CDR3 is CASSPGLENIQYF. CDR3 DNA: TGTGCCAGCAGCCCAGGGTTGGAGAACATTCAGTACTTC. Variable domain in full (rest from reference TRBV5-4 and TRBJ2-4): ETGVTQSPTHLIKTRGQQVTLRCSSQSGHNTVSWYQQALGQGPQFIFQYYREEENGRGNFPPRFSGLQFPNYSSELNVNALELDDSALYLCASSPGLENIQYFGAGTRLSVL.

The chain links TRBV6-1 to TRBJ2-4, with a tentative D call TRBD1 (5 bases). The germline gives CDR1 MNHNS, CDR2 SASEGT. This CDR3 has 16 residues. Trimming took 4 bases from V and 0 from J, leaving 13 bases between them. Written as DNA, the CDR3 is TGTGCCAGCAGTGTGGGGCAGCTACTAGCCAAAAACATTCAGTACTTC. It is translated as CASSVGQLLAKNIQYF.

This chain's CDR3 is CASTSWGEAFF. In nucleotides, the CDR3 is TGTGCCAGCACAAGTTGGGGTGAAGCTTTCTTT. The rearrangement uses TRBV2 and TRBJ1-1, with D unclear. Looked up from germline, CDR1 is SNHLY and CDR2 is FYNNEI. V lost 7 bases, J lost 7 bases, and 10 bases lay in between. There are 11 residues in the CDR3.

The chain links TRBV4-2 to TRBJ1-4; no reliable D call. This CDR3 is built from 16 residues. V shed 1 base and J shed 6 bases, with 15 bases lying between them. Germline V CDR1 and CDR2: LGHNA, YNFKEQ. The CDR3 DNA reads TGTGCCAGCAGCCAAGGGCACGGGGAATCGGATGAAAAACTGTTTTTT. This codes for CASSQGHGESDEKLFF.

The V gene is TRBV9, the J gene TRBJ2-7; 9 bases are shared with TRBD1. CDR1 is SGDLS, CDR2 YYNGEE, per germline. With 3 bases clipped from V and 1 base from J, the junction kept 5 bases outside the gene matches. The CDR3 sequence is 15 residues long. The CDR3 here is CASSARDRASYEQYF. In DNA form, the CDR3 reads TGTGCCAGCAGCGCCCGGGACAGGGCGTCCTACGAGCAGTACTTC. Full variable domain (missing parts from reference TRBV9 and TRBJ2-7): DSGVTQTPKHLITATGQRVTLRCSPRSGDLSVYWYQQSLDQGLQFLIQYYNGEERAKGNILERFSAQQFPDLHSELNLSSLELGDSALYFCASSARDRASYEQYFGPGTRLTVT.

V gene TRBV11-2 combines with J gene TRBJ1-4; D is uncertain. Germline V CDR1 and CDR2: SGHAT, FQNNGV. Trimming removed 5 bases from V and 6 bases from J, with 19 bases in between. This CDR3 is built from 16 residues. This CDR3 is CASSARLQTYHEKLFF. The CDR3 bases are TGTGCCAGCAGCGCACGACTCCAGACGTATCATGAAAAACTGTTTTTT.

This clone was observed once. The gene calls are TRBV7-2 and TRBJ2-1; 7 bases agree with TRBD2. The V gene end was trimmed by 1 base and the J gene end by 7 bases; junction bases not matched to a gene: 1. This CDR3 is 13 amino acids long. Germline V gives CDR1 SGHTA, CDR2 FQGNSA. CDR3 amino acids: CASSLVGGNEQFF. CDR3 nucleotides: TGTGCCAGCAGCTTAGTCGGGGGGAATGAGCAGTTCTTC.

The chain carries TRBV10-3 and TRBJ2-2; 14 bases map to TRBD2. The CDR3 totals 17 residues. Trimming removed 4 bases from V and 5 bases from J; junction bases left unmatched: 6. The V gene's germline CDR1 is ENHRY and CDR2 SYGVKD. The CDR3 loop is CAISATSGGAGTGELFF. The CDR3 region has the DNA TGTGCCATCAGTGCGACTAGCGGGGGGGCCGGTACCGGGGAGCTGTTTTTT.